The 30 T cell receptor beta chains reported below all come from one sample, sequenced in a study of molecular identifiers for immune sequencing clone quantification. TCRdb fed the PCR reads into MiXCR, producing one record per CDR3 protein. The sample carries tens of thousands of distinct CDR3 sequences, roughly 18% recorded once. The specimen sequenced was naive CD8+ T cells from blood, with Jurkat cell RNA spiked in. Subset reported: FACS-sorted CD8+CD4-CCR7+CD45RA+ naive T cells. Receptor source: a human donor in good health. Some libraries in this study had Jurkat cell RNA spiked in.

This clonotype has a count of ten or more. V usage is TRBV6-1 and J usage is TRBJ1-1; tentative D call: TRBD1 (6 bases). The CDR3 has 14 amino acids. Per the germline V gene, CDR1 is MNHNS and CDR2 is SASEGT. V lost 7 bases, J lost 2 bases, and 14 bases lay in between. The CDR3 loop reads CASTLRGGNTEAFF. CDR3 nucleotide sequence: TGTGCCAGCACTTTAAGGGGGGGCAACACTGAAGCTTTCTTT.

This clonotype was picked up many times. The gene calls are TRBV6-5 and TRBJ2-2; 8 bases are a match to TRBD2. Germline V gene sequence: CDR1 MNHEY, CDR2 SVGAGI. The junction had 7 bases not matched to a gene; V was cut back by 0 bases and J by 4 bases. The CDR3 contains 17 residues. CDR3 protein: CASSYSSSGGPTGELFF. CDR3 nucleotides: TGTGCCAGCAGTTACTCGAGCTCGGGAGGGCCCACCGGGGAGCTGTTTTTT.

The V gene is TRBV24-1, the J gene TRBJ2-6; the match to TRBD1 covers 10 bases. CDR1 and CDR2 from the germline V gene are KGHDR and SFDVKD. Unmatched junction bases numbered 9, after V lost 4 bases and J lost 4 bases. The CDR3 length is 18 residues. This CDR3 is CATSDRGTGVLGANVLTF. Written as DNA, the CDR3 is TGTGCCACCAGTGACCGAGGGACAGGGGTTTTGGGGGCCAACGTCCTGACTTTC.

This clonotype was counted many times. The V gene is TRBV7-9, the J gene TRBJ2-2; no definite D call. CDR1 and CDR2 from the germline V gene are SEHNR and FQNEAQ (reference sequence). This CDR3 has 16 residues. Trimming cost V 5 bases and J 7 bases, with 20 bases left between them. CDR3 nucleotide sequence: TGTGCCAGCAGCCCCCCAGGTACCCCTGGGAACGGGGAGCTGTTTTTT. It yields the protein CASSPPGTPGNGELFF.

This clonotype was detected ten times or more. The chain links TRBV3-1 to TRBJ1-1, with D hard to call. Trimming cost V 1 base and J 1 base, with 7 bases left between them. This CDR3 contains 14 residues. Germline V gene lookup returns CDR1 LGHDT and CDR2 YNNKEL (reference sequence). The CDR3 DNA is TGTGCCAGCAGCCAAGGATGGGCGAACACTGAAGCTTTCTTT. It specifies CASSQGWANTEAFF.

This clonotype was counted between two and nine times. A much more abundant neighbour one base away suggests this may be a read error. V and J are TRBV6-1 and TRBJ2-3, with TRBD2 matching 7 bases. This CDR3 is 15 amino acids long. The V segment lost 8 bases and the J segment 4 bases; nucleotides outside the gene matches: 12. In germline, CDR1 is MNHNS, CDR2 SASEGT. In DNA form, the CDR3 reads TGTGCCAGCGGTCAGAGCGGGACTTCCTCAGATACGCAGTATTTT. Protein sequence: CASGQSGTSSDTQYF.

This clonotype came up a few times. The genes are TRBV11-2 and TRBJ1-4; D gene uncertain. Trimming stripped 7 bases from V and 8 bases from J, with 11 bases between. This CDR3 has 12 residues. CDR1 and CDR2 (germline): SGHAT, FQNNGV. The CDR3 DNA reads TGTGCCAGCAACGGACTAAGGGAAAAACTGTTTTTT. Protein: CASNGLREKLFF.

This clonotype was detected ten times or more. V and J are TRBV12-3 or TRBV12-4 and TRBJ1-1; 8 nucleotides align to TRBD1. The CDR3 consists of 13 residues. The J segment lost 5 bases and the V segment lost 7 bases, leaving 6 bases of the junction unmatched. The CDR3 is CASTPDRATEAFF. The CDR3 region has the DNA TGTGCCAGCACCCCGGACAGGGCGACTGAAGCTTTCTTT.

Details on this clonotype: The junction shows a germline mismatch at one end, possibly a read error. The chain carries TRBV7-8 and TRBJ2-7, with D perhaps matching TRBD1 (6 bases). The CDR3 is 14 residues long. Germline CDR1 reads SGHVS; CDR2 reads FQNEAQ. CDR3 amino acids: CASSLGVSGGRAGF. The CDR3 DNA reads as TGTGCCAGCAGCTTAGGAGTTAGTGGGGGCAGGGCGGGCTTC.

This clonotype was counted many times. CDR3 sequence reads: CASITSGDTDTQYF. DNA for the CDR3: TGTGCCAGCATCACTAGCGGGGACACAGATACGCAGTATTTT. The chain joins TRBV12-3 or TRBV12-4 to TRBJ2-3; 10 nucleotides align to TRBD2. The length of the CDR3 is 14 residues. V was clipped by 7 bases and J by 2 bases; unmatched bases: 3.

This clonotype was picked up many times. The V gene is TRBV4-1, the J gene TRBJ2-7; D is perhaps TRBD1 or TRBD2 (5 bases each). CDR1 is MGHRA and CDR2 is YSYEKL in the germline V gene. V lost 0 bases, J lost 6 bases, and 12 bases lay in between. The CDR3 runs 14 residues. The CDR3 protein is CASSQDGGPLEQYF. The CDR3 DNA follows: TGCGCCAGCAGCCAAGATGGGGGTCCCCTCGAGCAGTACTTC.

Here the CDR3 DNA reads TGTGCCAGCAGTGTTGGACAGACTAGCGAGCAGTACTTC. Protein sequence: CASSVGQTSEQYF. The rearrangement uses TRBV27 and TRBJ2-7; either TRBD1 or TRBD2 may supply D (6 bases each). The CDR3 is 13 residues long. Per germline, CDR1 MNHEY and CDR2 SMNVEV (reference sequence). Trimming pared 5 bases from V and 6 bases from J, leaving 14 bases between.

This clonotype was counted at least ten times. The CDR3 reads CAWTSGPFIGNEQFF. In nucleotides, the CDR3 is TGTGCCTGGACCAGCGGACCCTTCATAGGCAATGAGCAGTTCTTC. This rearrangement joins TRBV30 to TRBJ2-1, with D perhaps matching TRBD2 (5 bases). CDR3 length: 15 residues. Trimming stripped 4 bases from V and 6 bases from J, with 19 bases between. Germline loops: CDR1 GTSNPN, CDR2 SVGIG (reference sequence).

A note on this clonotype: This could be a read error, since a much larger clone is one nucleotide away. This chain links TRBV28 with TRBJ2-7; 7 bases agree with TRBD2. Germline V lookup: CDR1 MDHEN, CDR2 SYDVKM. CDR3 length equals 15 residues. DNA of the CDR3: TGTGCCAGCCGTTTATGGGGGGGAAACCCCTACGAGCAGTACTTC. Translated, it gives CASRLWGGNPYEQYF.

This clonotype has ten or more counts. The chain employs TRBV19 and TRBJ2-2; TRBD2 agrees at 12 bases. Germline-derived CDR1 and CDR2 are LNHDA and SQIVND (reference sequence). V was pared by 2 bases and J by 7 bases, with 8 bases of the junction left unmatched. The CDR3 is made up of 17 amino acids. CDR3 coding DNA: TGTGCCAGTAGTATAATTGGCGGACTAGCGGGATTCGGGGAGCTGTTTTTT. This encodes CASSIIGGLAGFGELFF.

This clonotype was seen many times. The rearrangement links TRBV4-1 to TRBJ2-3; 9 bases align to TRBD2. Germline V lookup: CDR1 MGHRA, CDR2 YSYEKL. There are 17 residues in the CDR3. Trimming cost V 2 bases and J 4 bases; bases outside gene matches: 10. The CDR3 nucleotides read TGCGCCAGCAGCCAACGCCTTGTTGGCGGGAGGGCAGATACGCAGTATTTT. Translated, it gives CASSQRLVGGRADTQYF.

The table lists this clonotype with many counts. V usage is TRBV28 and J usage is TRBJ2-7; 10 bases line up with TRBD2. Germline-derived CDR1 and CDR2 are MDHEN and SYDVKM. This CDR3 comprises 16 residues. Germline trimming cut 2 bases from V and 4 bases from J; bases unmatched to any gene: 8. This CDR3 is CASSLHPGTSEYEQYF. In DNA form, the CDR3 reads TGTGCCAGCAGTTTACACCCCGGGACTAGCGAGTACGAGCAGTACTTC. The variable domain in full, with the rest retrieved from reference TRBV28 and TRBJ2-7, is DVKVTQSSRYLVKRTGEKVFLECVQDMDHENMFWYRQDPGLGLRLIYFSYDVKMKEKGDIPEGYSVSREKKERFSLILESASTNQTSMYLCASSLHPGTSEYEQYFGPGTRLTVT.

At least ten counts were recorded for this clonotype. The chain employs TRBV4-1 and TRBJ1-5, with 8 bases identical to TRBD1. CDR1 is MGHRA and CDR2 is YSYEKL in the germline V gene. Losses at the gene ends were 3 bases for V and 7 bases for J; bases not matched to a gene: 5. The CDR3 contains 14 residues. CDR3 coding DNA: TGCGCCAGCAGCCAGGACAGGGTGACACAGCCCCAGCATTTT. It translates to CASSQDRVTQPQHF.

The rearrangement uses TRBV15 and TRBJ1-1, with 8 bases lining up with TRBD1. Trimming cost V 1 base and J 5 bases; bases outside gene matches: 0. Germline CDR1 LNHNV, CDR2 YYDKDF (reference sequence). This CDR3 comprises 13 residues. CDR3 amino acids: CATSRGQGTEAFF. CDR3 coding DNA: TGTGCCACCAGCAGAGGACAGGGGACTGAAGCTTTCTTT.

Many counts were recorded for this clonotype. The J gene is TRBJ2-1, the V gene TRBV29-1; 12 nucleotides line up with TRBD1. Trimming at V came to 4 bases and at J to 6 bases, leaving 1 base not matched to a gene. Looked up from germline, CDR1 is SQVTM and CDR2 is ANQGSEA. The CDR3 has 13 amino acids. CDR3 sequence (DNA): TGCAGCGTTGGGGACAGGGGGCGCAATGAGCAGTTCTTC. It yields the protein CSVGDRGRNEQFF.

As for this clonotype: A much larger clone lies one base from this, so it may be a read error. The CDR3 ends on some other residue instead of the conserved phenylalanine or tryptophan, so this is likely a read error. V and J are TRBV11-2 and TRBJ2-3; 7 positions agree with TRBD2. With 2 bases clipped from V and 4 bases from J, the junction kept 6 bases outside the gene matches. From germline, CDR1 is SGHAT and CDR2 FQNNGV. The CDR3 covers 15 residues. The CDR3 spells CASSLLSGTADTQYL. In DNA, the CDR3 is TGTGCCAGCAGCTTACTAAGCGGGACGGCAGATACGCAGTATCTT.

This clonotype appeared many times. V is TRBV29-1 and J is TRBJ1-3; D uncertain. Germline values: CDR1 SQVTM, CDR2 ANQGSEA. Trimming cost V 3 bases and J 2 bases, with 11 bases left between them. This CDR3 comprises 14 residues. The CDR3 DNA is TGCAGCGTTGAGGGGTATTCTCCTGGAAACACCATATATTTT. It yields the protein CSVEGYSPGNTIYF. Based on the CDR3 plus reference TRBV29-1 and TRBJ1-3, the full variable domain is SAVISQKPSRDICQRGTSLTIQCQVDSQVTMMFWYRQQPGQSLTLIATANQGSEATYESGFVIDKFPISRPNLTFSTLTVSNMSPEDSSIYLCSVEGYSPGNTIYFGEGSWLTVV.

Many counts were recorded for this clonotype. The V call is TRBV6-1, the J call TRBJ2-7; D ambiguous. Germline V gene lookup returns CDR1 MNHNS and CDR2 SASEGT. This CDR3 contains 13 residues. Trimming removed 8 bases at V and 1 base at J, with 12 bases between. The CDR3 sequence is CASVADGSYEQYF. CDR3 DNA sequence: TGTGCCAGCGTCGCGGACGGGTCCTACGAGCAGTACTTC.

This clonotype has only a few counts. The chain is built from TRBV19 and TRBJ2-1; 9 nucleotides agree with TRBD2. Per the germline V gene, CDR1 is LNHDA and CDR2 is SQIVND (reference sequence). The CDR3 totals 15 residues. The V and J ends lost 1 base and 9 bases, in that order; junction bases with no gene match: 7. This CDR3 is CASSIGISGRTEQFF. The CDR3 DNA follows: TGTGCCAGTAGTATAGGAATTAGCGGGAGAACTGAGCAGTTCTTC.

Ten or more counts support this clonotype. The DNA of the CDR3 is TGTGCCAGCAGAGGGACGGGCGGAGACTATGGCTACACCTTC. This codes for CASRGTGGDYGYTF. The rearrangement joins TRBV7-9 to TRBJ1-2; weak D call: TRBD1 (5 bases). The CDR3 spans 14 residues. Trimming removed 6 bases from V and 3 bases from J, with 14 bases in between. CDR1 and CDR2 from the germline V gene are SEHNR and FQNEAQ (reference sequence).

The V and J genes are TRBV12-3 or TRBV12-4 and TRBJ1-2, with a possible D match to TRBD1 (6 bases). CDR3 length: 14 amino acids. The V end was cut by 8 bases, the J end by 6 bases, with 19 bases between. For the CDR3, the DNA is TGTGCCAGCGCGCCCACCGGGACATCTGATGGCTACACCTTC. Protein: CASAPTGTSDGYTF.

This clonotype has more than one count but fewer than ten. The chain couples TRBV4-2 to TRBJ2-7; perhaps TRBD2 as D (6 bases). Trimming left V 1 base short and J 5 bases short, with 15 bases between. Germline-derived CDR1 and CDR2 are LGHNA and YNFKEQ. The CDR3 has 15 amino acids. The CDR3, as DNA: TGTGCCAGCAGCCAAGTCGAGACTAGGACCAACGAGCAGTACTTC. Its translation: CASSQVETRTNEQYF.

This clonotype was detected ten times or more. This rearrangement joins TRBV7-2 to TRBJ2-3; 7 nucleotides align to TRBD2. V was clipped by 2 bases and J by 5 bases; unmatched bases: 16. The germline V gene encodes CDR1 SGHTA and CDR2 FQGNSA. This CDR3 has 18 residues. The CDR3 loop is CASSLSPPLGGGEDTQYF. CDR3 nucleotides: TGTGCCAGCAGCTTATCCCCCCCACTAGGCGGGGGTGAAGATACGCAGTATTTT.

For this clonotype: A much larger clone differs from this one at a single base, so this may be a read error. CDR3 sequence: CASSLAVEQFF. Written as DNA, the CDR3 is TGTGCCAGCAGCTTAGCGGTTGAGCAGTTCTTC. The chain uses TRBV7-8 and TRBJ2-1; D gene unclear. The germline V gene has CDR1 SGHVS and CDR2 FQNEAQ. The CDR3 is 11 residues long. The V gene lost 0 bases and the J gene lost 9 bases, with 3 bases spanning the gap. Combining the CDR3 with reference TRBV7-8 and TRBJ2-1 gives the whole variable domain GAGVSQSPRYKVAKRGQDVALRCDPISGHVSLFWYQQALGQGPEFLTYFQNEAQLDKSGLPSDRFFAERPEGSVSTLKIQRTQQEDSAVYLCASSLAVEQFFGPGTRLTVL.

Of note for this clonotype: This sequence may be a read error, since a much larger clone differs from it by one base. The CDR3, as DNA: TGTGCCAGCAGCCCGGGACAGCCCTACGAGCAGTACTTC. It yields the protein CASSPGQPYEQYF. The chain is built from TRBV7-9 and TRBJ2-7; 7 bases align to TRBD1. The junction had 3 bases not matched to a gene; V was cut back by 5 bases and J by 2 bases. Germline V gives CDR1 SEHNR, CDR2 FQNEAQ (reference sequence). This CDR3 region has 13 residues.